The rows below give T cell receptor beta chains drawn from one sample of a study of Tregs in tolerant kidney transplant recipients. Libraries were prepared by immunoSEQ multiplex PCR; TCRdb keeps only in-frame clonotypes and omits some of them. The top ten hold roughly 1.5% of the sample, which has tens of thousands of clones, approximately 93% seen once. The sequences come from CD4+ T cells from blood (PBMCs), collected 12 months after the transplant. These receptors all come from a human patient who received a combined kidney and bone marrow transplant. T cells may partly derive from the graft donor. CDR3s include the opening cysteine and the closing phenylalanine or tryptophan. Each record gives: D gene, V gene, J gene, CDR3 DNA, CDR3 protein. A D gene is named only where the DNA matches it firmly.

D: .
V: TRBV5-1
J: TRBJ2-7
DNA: TGCGCCAGCAGCTTGGAAGCGACAGCCTACTTGGGCTACGAGCAGTACTTC
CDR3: CASSLEATAYLGYEQYF

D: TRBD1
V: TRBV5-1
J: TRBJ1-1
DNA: TGCGCCAGCAGCTCAACGACAGGGCCCACTGAAGCTTTCTTT
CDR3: CASSSTTGPTEAFF

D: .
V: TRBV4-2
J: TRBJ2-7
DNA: TGTGCCAGCAGCCAAATAGGGGACACCTACGAGCAGTACTTC
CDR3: CASSQIGDTYEQYF

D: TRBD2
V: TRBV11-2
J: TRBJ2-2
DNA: TGTGCCAGCAGCTTAGGGACTAGCGGGGGGGCCTACACCGGGGAGCTGTTTTTT
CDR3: CASSLGTSGGAYTGELFF

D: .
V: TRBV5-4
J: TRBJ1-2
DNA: TGTGCCAGCAGCTTGGGTAAGGTGCAGGCTGGCTACACCTTC
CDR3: CASSLGKVQAGYTF

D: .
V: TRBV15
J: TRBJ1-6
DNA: TGTGCCACCAACAAGGGATCCAGGGGCTATAATTCACCCCTCCACTTT
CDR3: CATNKGSRGYNSPLHF

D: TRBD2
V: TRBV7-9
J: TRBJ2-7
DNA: TGTGCCAGCAGCTTAGCGGCGGGAGGCTTTTCCGAGCAGTACTTC
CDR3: CASSLAAGGFSEQYF

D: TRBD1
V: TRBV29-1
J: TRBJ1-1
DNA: TGCAGCGTTCACAGGGGACAAGGGATGAACACTGAAGCTTTCTTT
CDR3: CSVHRGQGMNTEAFF

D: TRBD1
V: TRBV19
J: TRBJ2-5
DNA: TGTGCCAGTAGTACCCGGGACAGAGAGACCCAGTACTTC
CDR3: CASSTRDRETQYF

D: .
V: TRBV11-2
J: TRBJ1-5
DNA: TGTGCCAGCAGCTTAGATGGTGTGAGGATGGATAATCAGCCCCAGCATTTT
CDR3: CASSLDGVRMDNQPQHF

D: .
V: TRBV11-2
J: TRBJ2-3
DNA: TGTGCCAGCAGCGAAGGACAGCACACAGATACGCAGTATTTT
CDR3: CASSEGQHTDTQYF

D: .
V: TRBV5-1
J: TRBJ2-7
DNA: TGCGCCAGCAGCTTACGGGACACCTACTCCTACGAGCAGTACTTC
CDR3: CASSLRDTYSYEQYF

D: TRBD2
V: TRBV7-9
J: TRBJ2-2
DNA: TGTGCCAGCAGCCTGACTAGCGGGGGAAGAGTGAACACCGGGGAGCTGTTTTTT
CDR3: CASSLTSGGRVNTGELFF

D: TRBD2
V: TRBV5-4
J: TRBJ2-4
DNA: TGTGCCAGCGCGAGCGGGGAAGTCCAAAACATTCAGTACTTC
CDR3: CASASGEVQNIQYF

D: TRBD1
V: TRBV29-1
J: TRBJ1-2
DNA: TGCAGCGCCGAAAGGGACAGGGCTCTCGATGGCTACACCTTC
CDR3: CSAERDRALDGYTF